Shown below are 32 T cell receptor beta chains from a single sample sequenced in a study of beta chain features in type 1 diabetes. The entirety of the isolated RNA underwent reverse transcription, so expressed TCRB transcripts were sequenced. The assay was immunoSEQ multiplex PCR, and TCRdb's table has in-frame clones only and misses some. Of 900,000 or so clones listed, roughly 15% are singletons. The source material was naive CD4+ T cells from blood. The source of these receptors is a young woman in good health.

This clone was observed a handful of times. The chain combines TRBV7-2 with TRBJ2-1; D remains ambiguous. Germline CDR1 is SGHTA and CDR2 is FQGNSA. The CDR3 is 12 amino acids. Deletions cut 1 base from V and 12 bases from J, with 10 bases between. The CDR3 region has the DNA TGTGCCAGCAGCTTAGGGGCCCAAAGGCAGTTCTTC. It encodes CASSLGAQRQFF.

This clone has just a few counts. The V and J genes are TRBV5-4 and TRBJ2-5; tentatively, D is TRBD1 (6 bases). The V end was cut by 4 bases, the J end by 4 bases, with 14 bases between. CDR1 and CDR2 (germline): SGHNT, YYREEE (reference sequence). The CDR3 has 14 amino acids. The CDR3: CASSRAGRGETQYF. CDR3 in DNA: TGTGCCAGCAGCCGAGCCGGCAGGGGAGAGACCCAGTACTTC. Based on the CDR3 plus reference TRBV5-4 and TRBJ2-5, the full variable domain is ETGVTQSPTHLIKTRGQQVTLRCSSQSGHNTVSWYQQALGQGPQFIFQYYREEENGRGNFPPRFSGLQFPNYSSELNVNALELDDSALYLCASSRAGRGETQYFGPGTRLLVL.

The chain recombines TRBV7-8 with TRBJ2-3; D unclear. Germline CDR1 reads SGHVS; CDR2 reads FQNEAQ. The CDR3 has 15 amino acids. With 5 bases removed from V and 2 bases from J, the gap between germline ends came to 14 bases. The DNA for the CDR3 is TGTGCCAGCAGCGCTCTCGGGCAGCCCACAGATACGCAGTATTTT. It translates to CASSALGQPTDTQYF.

The chain links TRBV27 to TRBJ2-7; D is undetermined. V was cut by 2 bases and J by 7 bases, with 18 bases left in between. The CDR3 runs 15 residues. Looked up from germline, CDR1 is MNHEY and CDR2 is SMNVEV (reference sequence). CDR3 loop: CASSLGRSLVREQYF. Written as DNA, the CDR3 is TGTGCCAGCAGTTTAGGCCGGAGCTTGGTACGGGAGCAGTACTTC.

This clone occurred a few times. This sequence joins TRBV6-5 and TRBJ2-2; D unclear. The CDR3 is 13 residues long. V dropped 6 bases and J dropped 0 bases, with 5 bases sitting between them. The germline V gene encodes CDR1 MNHEY and CDR2 SVGAGI. In nucleotides, the CDR3 is TGTGCCAGCAGACGGGCGAACACCGGGGAGCTGTTTTTT. Encoded protein: CASRRANTGELFF.

This clone has a single count. CDR3 bases: TGTGCCAGCAGCTTAGTCCCCAATCAGCCCCAGCATTTT. Translating gives CASSLVPNQPQHF. The V call is TRBV7-2, the J call TRBJ1-5; no clear D gene. Germline V gene lookup returns CDR1 SGHTA and CDR2 FQGNSA. The V end was cut by 1 base, the J end by 3 bases, with 4 bases between. The CDR3 extends over 13 amino acids.

V and J are TRBV18 and TRBJ1-1; no clear D gene. Germline-derived CDR1 and CDR2 are KGHSH and LQKENI. The CDR3 length is 12 residues. Trimming took 5 bases from V and 6 from J, leaving 10 bases between them. DNA for the CDR3: TGTGCCAGCTCAGTGGTGGGGTCTGAAGCTTTCTTT. It yields the protein CASSVVGSEAFF.

This clone was seen a few times. This sample also contains other DNA sequences that code for the same CDR3. The chain combines TRBV7-2 with TRBJ2-3; D unresolved. V was pared by 1 base and J by 2 bases, with 7 bases between. Germline V gives CDR1 SGHTA, CDR2 FQGNSA. The CDR3 loop spans 14 amino acids. This chain's CDR3 is CASSLVGNTDTQYF. CDR3 DNA: TGTGCCAGCAGCTTAGTCGGTAACACAGATACGCAGTATTTT.

Regarding this clone: The same CDR3 arises from other DNA sequences in this sample as well. Written as DNA, the CDR3 is TGTGCCAGCAGCGTAGGGACAGGGGGCAATCAGCCCCAGCATTTT. Its protein is CASSVGTGGNQPQHF. V and J are TRBV9 and TRBJ1-5; 9 bases agree with TRBD1. V shed 0 bases, J shed 2 bases, and the junction held 0 bases outside the gene matches. Germline values: CDR1 SGDLS, CDR2 YYNGEE. The CDR3 loop spans 15 amino acids.

This clone has just a few counts. The chain joins TRBV5-1 to TRBJ2-2; D gene ambiguous. There are 16 residues in the CDR3. Germline assignment: CDR1 SGHRS and CDR2 YFSETQ. With 3 bases removed from V and 0 bases from J, the gap between germline ends came to 12 bases. Here the CDR3 DNA reads TGCGCCAGCAGCTCCAGGTCCGGACCGAACACCGGGGAGCTGTTTTTT. Amino acids: CASSSRSGPNTGELFF.

The chain employs TRBV4-1 and TRBJ2-7; 9 nucleotides line up with TRBD1. The J segment lost 2 bases and the V segment lost 1 base, leaving 0 bases of the junction unmatched. This CDR3 has 14 residues. Germline V gene sequence: CDR1 MGHRA, CDR2 YSYEKL. This CDR3 reads CASSQGQGAYEQYF. The CDR3 DNA reads TGCGCCAGCAGCCAAGGACAGGGGGCCTACGAGCAGTACTTC.

This clone was seen only a few times. The chain is built from TRBV5-1 and TRBJ2-3; D gene unclear. V lost 0 bases and J 4 bases, leaving 12 bases between the germline ends. The CDR3 spans 15 residues. From germline, CDR1 is SGHRS and CDR2 YFSETQ. DNA of the CDR3: TGCGCCAGCAGCTTGGTATCTGCGACGGCAGATACGCAGTATTTT. Amino acid sequence: CASSLVSATADTQYF.

The chain combines TRBV28 with TRBJ1-5, with D possibly matching TRBD1 (6 bases). The ends were cut back, 2 bases at V and 5 bases at J, with 13 bases in the middle. The CDR3 spans 15 residues. Germline values: CDR1 MDHEN, CDR2 SYDVKM. The CDR3 here is CASSLSDRRYQPQHF. The CDR3 DNA reads TGTGCCAGCAGTTTAAGTGACAGGCGGTATCAGCCCCAGCATTTT.

V gene TRBV5-1 combines with J gene TRBJ2-7, with 9 nucleotides matching TRBD1. Unmatched junction bases numbered 5, after V lost 1 base and J lost 3 bases. Germline CDR1 SGHRS, CDR2 YFSETQ. The CDR3 length is 15 residues. CDR3 bases: TGCGCCAGCAGCTTGCCCGGACAGGGGCGCTACGAGCAGTACTTC. It codes for CASSLPGQGRYEQYF.

In this sample, this clone turned up a few times. V gene TRBV7-2 combines with J gene TRBJ2-7; 14 nucleotides match TRBD2. Germline lookup yields CDR1 SGHTA and CDR2 FQGNSA. Trimming removed 3 bases from V and 3 bases from J; junction bases left unmatched: 4. The CDR3 loop spans 16 amino acids. Here the CDR3 DNA reads TGTGCCAGCAGCTTTACCGGGACTAGCGGGAGCTACGAGCAGTACTTC. Its protein product is CASSFTGTSGSYEQYF.

V gene TRBV5-4 combines with J gene TRBJ2-1, with a weak D call TRBD2 (5 bases). The V end lost 4 bases, the J end lost 6 bases, and 17 bases lay between the germline ends. The CDR3 totals 15 residues. Germline V gene sequence: CDR1 SGHNT, CDR2 YYREEE (reference sequence). The CDR3 region is CASSRTGILGNEQFF. CDR3 bases: TGTGCCAGCAGCCGGACCGGGATTCTTGGCAATGAGCAGTTCTTC.

V gene TRBV2 combines with J gene TRBJ1-2, with TRBD1 matching over 10 bases. Germline CDR1 reads SNHLY; CDR2 reads FYNNEI. The CDR3 covers 14 residues. V lost 7 bases and J lost 5; bases outside the gene matches: 7. CDR3 amino acids: CASTGQGQAYGYTF. The CDR3 DNA reads TGTGCCAGCACGGGACAGGGGCAAGCGTATGGCTACACCTTC. Drawing the rest from reference TRBV2 and TRBJ1-2, the complete variable domain is EPEVTQTPSHQVTQMGQEVILRCVPISNHLYFYWYRQILGQKVEFLVSFYNNEISEKSEIFDDQFSVERPDGSNFTLKIRSTKLEDSAMYFCASTGQGQAYGYTFGSGTRLTVV.

This clone was counted only a few times. The V and J genes are TRBV7-2 and TRBJ2-6; D is uncertain. CDR3 size: 18 residues. V gave up 4 bases and J gave up 1 base, with 17 bases separating them. Germline CDR1 SGHTA, CDR2 FQGNSA. In DNA form, the CDR3 reads TGTGCCAGCAGCTACGGAGCGCCCTCCCTTTCTGGGGCCAACGTCCTGACTTTC. This sequence encodes CASSYGAPSLSGANVLTF. Full variable domain (rest looked up from reference TRBV7-2 and TRBJ2-6): GAGVSQSPSNKVTEKGKDVELRCDPISGHTALYWYRQSLGQGLEFLIYFQGNSAPDKSGLPSDRFSAERTGGSVSTLTIQRTQQEDSAVYLCASSYGAPSLSGANVLTFGAGSRLTVL.

This clone occurred a few times. The chain uses TRBV7-9 and TRBJ2-1, with TRBD2 matching 13 bases. This CDR3 has 15 amino acids. Germline CDR1 SEHNR, CDR2 FQNEAQ (reference sequence). V shed 4 bases and J 8 bases; nucleotides not matched to a gene: 5. The CDR3 coding sequence is TGTGCCAGCAGCTATCGACTAGCGGGAGGAGATGAGCAGTTCTTC. Amino acids: CASSYRLAGGDEQFF.

This chain links TRBV7-3 with TRBJ2-2; D may be TRBD2 (6 bases). V lost 2 bases to trimming and J lost 4 bases, with 20 bases between them. In germline, CDR1 is SGHTA, CDR2 FQGTGA. This CDR3 has 18 residues. CDR3 nucleotides: TGTGCCAGCAGCTTAGGGACCCTGGGAAGCGGGTTCACCGGGGAGCTGTTTTTT. Its protein product is CASSLGTLGSGFTGELFF.

This clone was recorded a few times. V usage is TRBV19 and J usage is TRBJ1-2; D unclear. The V end was cut by 3 bases, the J end by 4 bases, with 9 bases between. Germline V gene data show CDR1 as LNHDA and CDR2 as SQIVND (reference sequence). The CDR3 covers 13 residues. CDR3 bases: TGTGCCAGTAGTATCGGGAGCGGCTATGGCTACACCTTC. Protein product: CASSIGSGYGYTF.

The chain recombines TRBV7-6 with TRBJ2-3, with 12 bases aligning to TRBD2. CDR3 length: 17 amino acids. V was pared by 1 base and J by 6 bases, with 8 bases of the junction left unmatched. Germline values: CDR1 SGHVS, CDR2 FNYEAQ. As DNA, the CDR3 is TGTGCCAGCAGCTTAGGGACTAGCGGGGTTCCACCGGATACGCAGTATTTT. This codes for CASSLGTSGVPPDTQYF.

The chain is built from TRBV18 and TRBJ2-7; TRBD2 matches 9 bases. CDR1 and CDR2 (germline): KGHSH, LQKENI. J gave up 2 bases and V 2 bases, and 13 bases lay outside the gene matches. There are 18 residues in the CDR3. CDR3 protein: CASSPTSIAGAGTYEQYF. Written as DNA, the CDR3 is TGTGCCAGCTCACCAACTTCCATAGCGGGAGCGGGAACCTACGAGCAGTACTTC.

This clone came up a few times. This chain uses TRBV7-2 with TRBJ2-7, with D perhaps matching TRBD1 (6 bases). V was pared by 0 bases and J by 4 bases, with 13 bases between. Germline V gives CDR1 SGHTA, CDR2 FQGNSA. The CDR3 is 15 amino acids. Here the CDR3 reads CASSLAGTKGYEQYF. DNA for the CDR3: TGTGCCAGCAGCTTAGCCGGGACAAAAGGGTACGAGCAGTACTTC.

About this clone: A much larger clone sits a single nucleotide away, making a read error possible. The sample carries other DNA sequences with the same CDR3. The chain joins TRBV5-4 to TRBJ1-5, with D unclear. With 0 bases removed from V and 3 bases from J, the gap between germline ends came to 1 base. Germline V gene lookup returns CDR1 SGHNT and CDR2 YYREEE (reference sequence). The CDR3 runs 12 residues. This chain's CDR3 is CASSLDNQPQHF. The CDR3 DNA reads as TGTGCCAGCAGCTTGGACAATCAGCCCCAGCATTTT.

V and J are TRBV7-3 and TRBJ2-3; 14 nucleotides agree with TRBD2. Germline V CDR1 and CDR2: SGHTA, FQGTGA. The V gene end was trimmed by 4 bases and the J gene end by 3 bases; junction bases not matched to a gene: 9. This CDR3 region has 18 residues. CDR3 loop: CASSSRGLAGGKTDTQYF. The CDR3 nucleotides are TGTGCCAGCAGCTCCCGAGGACTAGCGGGGGGAAAAACAGATACGCAGTATTTT.

This clone was detected a few times. This chain joins TRBV4-3 and TRBJ2-2, with D unresolved. The germline CDR1 and CDR2 sequences are LGHNA and YSLEER. V shed 4 bases and J shed 2 bases, with 11 bases lying between them. The CDR3 runs to 15 residues. CDR3 sequence (DNA): TGCGCCAGCAGCCGCATTGTCCTTAACACCGGGGAGCTGTTTTTT. It yields the protein CASSRIVLNTGELFF.

V gene TRBV7-2 combines with J gene TRBJ2-6, with 7 positions matching TRBD1. With V trimmed by 1 base and J by 1 base, 7 bases remained unmatched. The CDR3 covers 18 residues. Looked up from germline, CDR1 is SGHTA and CDR2 is FQGNSA. In DNA, the CDR3 is TGTGCCAGCAGCTTAGAGGGTACAGGGGAGTCTGGGGCCAACGTCCTGACTTTC. Translation: CASSLEGTGESGANVLTF.

As to this clone: Sequence at one end of the junction differs from germline and may be a read error. J is TRBJ2-3 and V is TRBV5-4; 10 bases are a match to TRBD2. Germline V gene data show CDR1 as SGHNT and CDR2 as YYREEE (reference sequence). This CDR3 contains 16 residues. Here the CDR3 reads CASSLFRTSGTYTQYF. Here the CDR3 DNA reads TGTGCCAGCAGCTTGTTCCGGACTAGCGGCACATATACGCAGTATTTT.

This clone came up a few times. V gene TRBV28 combines with J gene TRBJ2-1; D could derive from TRBD1 or TRBD2 (6 bases each). Deletions cut 8 bases from V and 6 bases from J, with 17 bases between. Looked up from germline, CDR1 is MDHEN and CDR2 is SYDVKM. The CDR3 extends over 14 amino acids. CDR3 in DNA: TGTGCCAGCTTAGTAGGGGGGAGTCGCAATGAGCAGTTCTTC. Encoded protein: CASLVGGSRNEQFF.

This clone was picked up a small number of times. This chain uses TRBV18 with TRBJ2-5; TRBD2 matches at 8 bases. Trimming at V came to 3 bases and at J to 3 bases, leaving 15 bases not matched to a gene. Germline V lookup: CDR1 KGHSH, CDR2 LQKENI. This CDR3 has 18 residues. DNA for the CDR3: TGTGCCAGCTCACCGGGCGGGAGGCCAGGTTGGCTTAAAGAGACCCAGTACTTC. Its protein product is CASSPGGRPGWLKETQYF.

This clone was counted only a few times. The gene calls are TRBV7-6 and TRBJ1-5; D is ambiguous. The CDR3 runs to 13 residues. V lost 5 bases to trimming and J lost 6 bases, with 11 bases between them. The germline CDR1 and CDR2 sequences are SGHVS and FNYEAQ. This CDR3 reads CASSLDRLQPQHF. The DNA of the CDR3 is TGTGCCAGCAGCCTCGATCGGCTTCAGCCCCAGCATTTT.